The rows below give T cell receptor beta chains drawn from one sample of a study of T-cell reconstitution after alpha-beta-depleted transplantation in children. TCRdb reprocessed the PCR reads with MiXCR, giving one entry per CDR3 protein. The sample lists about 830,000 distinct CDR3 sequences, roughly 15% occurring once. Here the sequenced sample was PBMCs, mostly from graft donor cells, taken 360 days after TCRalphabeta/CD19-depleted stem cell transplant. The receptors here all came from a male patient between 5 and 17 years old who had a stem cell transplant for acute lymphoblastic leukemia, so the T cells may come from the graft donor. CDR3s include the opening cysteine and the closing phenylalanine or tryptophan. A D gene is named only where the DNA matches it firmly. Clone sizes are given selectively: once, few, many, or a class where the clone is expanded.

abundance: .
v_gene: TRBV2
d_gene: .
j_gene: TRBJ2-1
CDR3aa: CASGGGAAPYNEQFF
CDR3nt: TGTGCCAGCGGCGGCGGGGCGGCCCCGTACAATGAGCAGTTCTTC

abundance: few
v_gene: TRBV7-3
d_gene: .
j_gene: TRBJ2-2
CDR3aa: CASSLYRATGELFF
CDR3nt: TGTGCCAGCAGCTTATACAGGGCCACCGGGGAGCTGTTTTTT

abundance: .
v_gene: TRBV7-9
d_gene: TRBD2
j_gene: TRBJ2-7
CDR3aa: CASSSGLAGWGVYEQYF
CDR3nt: TGTGCCAGCAGCTCGGGACTAGCGGGCTGGGGGGTTTACGAGCAGTACTTC

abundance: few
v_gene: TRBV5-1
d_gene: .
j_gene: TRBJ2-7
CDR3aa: CASSSTVVLYEQYF
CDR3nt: TGCGCCAGCAGCTCAACAGTCGTCTTGTACGAGCAGTACTTC

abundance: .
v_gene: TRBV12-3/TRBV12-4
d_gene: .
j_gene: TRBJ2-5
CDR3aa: CASSLSQTGRKETQYF
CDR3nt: TGTGCCAGCAGCCTATCGCAGACAGGAAGAAAAGAGACCCAGTACTTC

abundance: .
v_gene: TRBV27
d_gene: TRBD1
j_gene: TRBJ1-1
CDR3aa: CASSSQGDTEAFF
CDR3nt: TGTGCCAGCAGTTCACAGGGGGACACTGAAGCTTTCTTT

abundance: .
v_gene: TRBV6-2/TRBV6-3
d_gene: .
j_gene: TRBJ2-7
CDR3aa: CASNPGSLNYEQYF
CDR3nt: TGTGCCAGCAACCCTGGATCATTAAACTACGAGCAGTACTTC

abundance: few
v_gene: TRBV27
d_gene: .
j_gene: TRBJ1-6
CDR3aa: CASRAGSSYNSPLHF
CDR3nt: TGTGCCAGCAGAGCTGGAAGCTCCTATAATTCACCCCTCCACTTT

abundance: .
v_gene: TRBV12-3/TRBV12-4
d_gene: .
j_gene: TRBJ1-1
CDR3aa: CASSPSGTVNTEAFF
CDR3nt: TGTGCCAGCAGTCCTTCCGGGACGGTCAACACTGAAGCTTTCTTT

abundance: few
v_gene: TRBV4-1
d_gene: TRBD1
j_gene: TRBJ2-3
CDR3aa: CASPGQGEDTQYF
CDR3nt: TGCGCCAGTCCGGGACAGGGGGAAGATACGCAGTATTTT